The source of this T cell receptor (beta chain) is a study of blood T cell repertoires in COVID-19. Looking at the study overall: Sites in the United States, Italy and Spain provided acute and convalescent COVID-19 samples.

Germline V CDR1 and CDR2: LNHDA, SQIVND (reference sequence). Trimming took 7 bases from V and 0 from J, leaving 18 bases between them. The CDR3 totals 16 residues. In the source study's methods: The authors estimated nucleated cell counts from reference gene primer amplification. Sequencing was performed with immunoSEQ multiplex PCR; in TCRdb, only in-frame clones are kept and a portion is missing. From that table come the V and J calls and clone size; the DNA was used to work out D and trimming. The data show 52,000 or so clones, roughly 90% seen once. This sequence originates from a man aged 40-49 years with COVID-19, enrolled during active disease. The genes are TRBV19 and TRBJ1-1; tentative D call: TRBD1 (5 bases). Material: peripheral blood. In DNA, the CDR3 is TGTGCCAGTACCGCCCAAGGACGGGGGATGAACACTGAAGCTTTCTTT. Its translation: CASTAQGRGMNTEAFF.